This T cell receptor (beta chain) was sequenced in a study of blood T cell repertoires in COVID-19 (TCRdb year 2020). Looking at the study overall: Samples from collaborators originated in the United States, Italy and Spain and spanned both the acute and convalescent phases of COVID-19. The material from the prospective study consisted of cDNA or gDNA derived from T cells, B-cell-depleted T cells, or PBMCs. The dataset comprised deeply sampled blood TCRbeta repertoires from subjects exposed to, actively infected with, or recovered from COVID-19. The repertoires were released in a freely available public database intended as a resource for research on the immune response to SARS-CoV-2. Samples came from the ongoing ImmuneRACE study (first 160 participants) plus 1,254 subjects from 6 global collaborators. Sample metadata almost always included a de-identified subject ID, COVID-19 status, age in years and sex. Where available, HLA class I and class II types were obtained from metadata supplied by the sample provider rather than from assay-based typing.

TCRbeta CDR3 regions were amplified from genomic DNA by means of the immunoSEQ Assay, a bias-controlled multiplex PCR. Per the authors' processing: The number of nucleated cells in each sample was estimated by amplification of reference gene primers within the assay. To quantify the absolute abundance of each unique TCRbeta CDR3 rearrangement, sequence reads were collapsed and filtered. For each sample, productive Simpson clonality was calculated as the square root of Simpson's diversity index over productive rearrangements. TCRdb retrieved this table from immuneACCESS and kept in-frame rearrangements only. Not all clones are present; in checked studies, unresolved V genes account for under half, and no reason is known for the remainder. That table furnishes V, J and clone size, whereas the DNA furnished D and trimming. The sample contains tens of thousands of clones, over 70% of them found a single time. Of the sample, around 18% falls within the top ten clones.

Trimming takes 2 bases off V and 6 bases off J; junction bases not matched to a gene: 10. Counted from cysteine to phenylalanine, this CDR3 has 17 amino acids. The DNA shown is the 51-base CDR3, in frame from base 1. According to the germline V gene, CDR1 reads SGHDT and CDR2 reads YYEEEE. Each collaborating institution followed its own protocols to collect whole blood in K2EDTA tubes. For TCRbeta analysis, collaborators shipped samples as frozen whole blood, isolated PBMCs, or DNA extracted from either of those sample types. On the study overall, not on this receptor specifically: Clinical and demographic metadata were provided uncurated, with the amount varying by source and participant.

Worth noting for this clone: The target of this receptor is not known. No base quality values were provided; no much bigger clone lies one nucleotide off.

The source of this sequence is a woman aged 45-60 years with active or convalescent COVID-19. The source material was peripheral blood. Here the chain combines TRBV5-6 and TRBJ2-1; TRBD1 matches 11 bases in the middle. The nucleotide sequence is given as TGTGCCAGCAGCTTTGGAATGGGACAGGGGGATTCCAATGAGCAGTTCTTC. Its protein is CASSFGMGQGDSNEQFF.